This T cell receptor (beta chain) came from a study of shared clonotypes between healthy human individuals. About the research overall: Donor composition was a couple of women and three men, aged 18 to 49. The plates for each donor numbered three CD4 naive, three CD4 memory, two CD8 naive and one CD8 memory. General study points: Generation probabilities of non-shared clonotypes were lower (relative to those shared by all four donors).

Using immunoSEQ multiplex PCR, the repertoire was profiled, and TCRdb retains in-frame clones only, with some absent. Among 1.5 million to 1.9 million clones listed, 95% to 99% were seen once. This clone was seen just once. The antigen is unknown. V lost 3 bases to trimming and J lost 0 bases, with 13 bases between them. Germline CDR1 SGDLS, CDR2 YYNGEE. The CDR3 has 15 amino acids. This rearrangement joins TRBV9 to TRBJ2-7, with TRBD2 as a possible D gene (6 bases). The sequence derives from a young man in good health. The specimen sequenced was naive CD4+ T cells sorted from blood. Subset here: CD45RA+ positively selected. The CDR3, as DNA: TGTGCCAGCAGCGAGGGAGGTGACAGCTCCTACGAGCAGTACTTC. As protein: CASSEGGDSSYEQYF.